The next 27 T cell receptor beta chains were all read from a single sample in a study of blood T cells in healthy people across ages. A second 7 to 11 cycle PCR used barcoded and J-beta primers. Each CDR3 protein is one row after TCRdb ran MiXCR on the 5' RACE reads. The sample includes some 1.5 million distinct CDR3 sequences, 28% of them seen just once. Material: blood. The source is a woman in her 30s in good health.

In its sample, this clonotype was seen many times. The CDR3 loop is CSASQRENGTYEQYF. CDR3 DNA sequence: TGCAGTGCTAGCCAGCGGGAGAACGGGACCTACGAGCAGTACTTC. This rearrangement joins TRBV20-1 to TRBJ2-7, with 8 bases matching TRBD2. The germline V gene encodes CDR1 DFQATT and CDR2 SNEGSKA (reference sequence). J lost 2 bases, V lost 3 bases, and 9 bases had no gene match. The CDR3 extends over 15 amino acids.

The chain combines TRBV18 with TRBJ1-1, with a tentative D call TRBD1 (6 bases). The CDR3 loop spans 15 amino acids. Germline V CDR1 and CDR2: KGHSH, LQKENI. The V end lost 5 bases, the J end lost 0 bases, and 13 bases lay between the germline ends. As DNA, the CDR3 is TGTGCCAGCTCAGGTGCAGGGGTAATGAACACTGAAGCTTTCTTT. Translated, it gives CASSGAGVMNTEAFF.

This chain uses TRBV9 with TRBJ2-1, with 8 bases fitting TRBD2. The junction had 5 bases not matched to a gene; V was cut back by 0 bases and J by 6 bases. The germline CDR1 and CDR2 sequences are SGDLS and YYNGEE. There are 15 residues in the CDR3. As DNA, the CDR3 is TGTGCCAGCAGCGTAGCACTAGCGGTGACCAATGAGCAGTTCTTC. Translating gives CASSVALAVTNEQFF.

V gene TRBV28 combines with J gene TRBJ2-7, with D unresolved. The CDR3 has 14 residues. Germline V gene lookup returns CDR1 MDHEN and CDR2 SYDVKM. Trimming shortened V by 1 base and J by 5 bases, and 12 bases separated the two germline ends. This CDR3 reads CASSLSKPPNEQYF. The CDR3, as DNA: TGTGCCAGCAGTTTATCTAAACCCCCCAACGAGCAGTACTTC.

The chain links TRBV5-1 to TRBJ2-5, with 8 bases fitting TRBD1. CDR1 is SGHRS, CDR2 YFSETQ, per germline. V trimming: 3 bases; J trimming: 5 bases; junction bases outside the gene matches: 3. The CDR3 has 13 residues. The CDR3 loop is CASSWTGMETQYF. The CDR3 DNA follows: TGCGCCAGCAGCTGGACAGGGATGGAGACCCAGTACTTC. The full variable domain, in which reference TRBV5-1 and TRBJ2-5 provide the parts outside the CDR3, is KAGVTQTPRYLIKTRGQQVTLSCSPISGHRSVSWYQQTPGQGLQFLFEYFSETQRNKGNFPGRFSGRQFSNSRSEMNVSTLELGDSALYLCASSWTGMETQYFGPGTRLLVL.

This clonotype was seen many times. V gene TRBV29-1 combines with J gene TRBJ1-2; a weak D match, TRBD1 (5 bases). Trimming shortened V by 1 base and J by 5 bases, and 11 bases separated the two germline ends. Germline CDR1 reads SQVTM; CDR2 reads ANQGSEA. This CDR3 is built from 13 residues. The CDR3 loop is CSVEGREGYGYTF. In DNA form, the CDR3 reads TGCAGCGTTGAAGGCAGGGAAGGATATGGCTACACCTTC.

This clonotype appeared many times. V is TRBV12-3 or TRBV12-4 and J is TRBJ1-5; D uncertain. The V end lost 6 bases, the J end lost 7 bases, and 13 bases lay between the germline ends. This CDR3 spans 13 amino acids. Here the CDR3 reads CASSPGLGQPQHF. CDR3 DNA: TGTGCCAGCAGCCCTGGGCTCGGCCAGCCCCAGCATTTT.

This clonotype was seen repeatedly, ten times or more. This chain connects TRBV27 to TRBJ2-7, with 10 bases fitting TRBD1. V was clipped by 1 base and J by 12 bases; unmatched bases: 6. The CDR3 is 13 amino acids. The germline gives CDR1 MNHEY, CDR2 SMNVEV (reference sequence). The CDR3 here is CASSLWGQGWLYF. Written as DNA, the CDR3 is TGTGCCAGCAGTTTATGGGGACAGGGGTGGTTGTACTTC.

This sequence joins TRBV5-5 and TRBJ1-2; D unresolved. Deletions cut 0 bases from V and 4 bases from J, with 16 bases between. The CDR3 is 16 amino acids. Germline CDR1 reads SGHKS; CDR2 reads YYEKEE (reference sequence). As DNA, the CDR3 is TGTGCCAGCAGCTTGGGGCCGGGGTTTACTGGCTATGGCTACACCTTC. Translating gives CASSLGPGFTGYGYTF.

The CDR3 here is CASGWGQGFGYTF. CDR3 nucleotide sequence: TGTGCTAGTGGTTGGGGACAGGGTTTCGGCTACACCTTC. The J gene is TRBJ1-2, the V gene TRBV12-5, with 9 bases lining up with TRBD1. The V gene's germline CDR1 is LGHNT and CDR2 FRNRAP. Trimming at V came to 4 bases and at J to 8 bases, leaving 5 bases not matched to a gene. The CDR3 contains 13 residues.

This CDR3 is CASSLRASGSGNTQYF. The CDR3 DNA is TGTGCCAGCAGCTTAAGGGCTAGCGGGTCAGGGAATACGCAGTATTTT. V gene TRBV7-2 combines with J gene TRBJ2-3, with 8 positions matching TRBD2. CDR3 length: 16 residues. V lost 2 bases, J lost 7 bases, and 11 bases stayed unmatched. Germline CDR1 reads SGHTA; CDR2 reads FQGNSA.

Turning to this clonotype: Its ends do not fully match the called genes, so a read error is possible. The CDR3 spells CTSRHGAAGDGETQYF. The CDR3 DNA follows: TGTACCAGCAGGCACGGGGCCGCCGGGGACGGGGAGACCCAGTACTTC. This chain links TRBV7-9 with TRBJ2-5; tentatively, D is TRBD1 or TRBD2 (5 bases each). The germline V gene has CDR1 SEHNR and CDR2 FQNEAQ (reference sequence). This CDR3 region has 16 residues.

This clonotype was counted a single time. The rearrangement joins TRBV6-5 to TRBJ2-7; 7 bases match TRBD2. J lost 7 bases, V lost 6 bases, and 9 bases had no gene match. CDR3 size: 13 residues. Germline V lookup: CDR1 MNHEY, CDR2 SVGAGI. This CDR3 is CASRGEGNGEQYF. CDR3 nucleotide sequence: TGTGCCAGCAGGGGGGAGGGGAACGGGGAGCAGTACTTC.

This rearrangement joins TRBV5-1 to TRBJ2-1; 8 bases agree with TRBD2. Germline V gene lookup returns CDR1 SGHRS and CDR2 YFSETQ. This CDR3 comprises 13 residues. V lost 3 bases to trimming and J lost 7 bases; unmatched junction nucleotides: 3. CDR3 protein: CASSWTSWNEQFF. In nucleotides, the CDR3 is TGCGCCAGCAGCTGGACTAGCTGGAATGAGCAGTTCTTC.

There are a few counts of this clonotype. The V gene is TRBV24-1, the J gene TRBJ2-1, with TRBD1 identical over 7 bases. The germline CDR1 and CDR2 sequences are KGHDR and SFDVKD. There are 15 residues in the CDR3. V was clipped by 4 bases and J by 5 bases; unmatched bases: 7. In DNA, the CDR3 is TGTGCCACCAGTGACCACAGGGGATCCCACAATGAGCAGTTCTTC. As protein: CATSDHRGSHNEQFF.

This clonotype showed up just a few times. The chain joins TRBV2 to TRBJ1-4, with 7 bases lining up with TRBD1. The ends lost 8 bases at V and 5 bases at J; junction bases unmatched: 8. This CDR3 has 14 amino acids. The germline CDR1 and CDR2 sequences are SNHLY and FYNNEI. In DNA, the CDR3 is TGTGCCAGCTCGAGACAGGGAGAAAATGAAAAACTGTTTTTT. It translates to CASSRQGENEKLFF. The full variable domain, its missing parts supplied by reference TRBV2 and TRBJ1-4, is EPEVTQTPSHQVTQMGQEVILRCVPISNHLYFYWYRQILGQKVEFLVSFYNNEISEKSEIFDDQFSVERPDGSNFTLKIRSTKLEDSAMYFCASSRQGENEKLFFGSGTQLSVL.

Written as DNA, the CDR3 is TGCAGTGCTAGGGCCCCAAGGCATCACTACGAGCAGTACTTC. Amino acid sequence: CSARAPRHHYEQYF. This rearrangement joins TRBV20-1 to TRBJ2-7; D call uncertain. This CDR3 is built from 14 residues. Germline V CDR1 and CDR2: DFQATT, SNEGSKA (reference sequence). V was cut by 3 bases and J by 3 bases, with 15 bases left in between.

This clonotype was recorded a few times. V and J are TRBV2 and TRBJ2-3; 9 nucleotides line up with TRBD1. CDR3 length: 15 residues. From germline, CDR1 is SNHLY and CDR2 FYNNEI. Losses at the gene ends were 6 bases for V and 5 bases for J; bases not matched to a gene: 9. The CDR3 nucleotides read TGTGCCAGCAGCGCCGGGACAGGGATGAAAGATACGCAGTATTTT. It encodes CASSAGTGMKDTQYF.

The gene calls are TRBV29-1 and TRBJ1-5; maybe TRBD1 (5 bases). Germline-derived CDR1 and CDR2 are SQVTM and ANQGSEA. There are 13 residues in the CDR3. Trimming took off 5 bases at V and 3 bases at J, with 11 bases between the two ends. In nucleotides, the CDR3 is TGCAGCGTTCGATTAGGGGACAATCAGCCCCAGCATTTT. Translated: CSVRLGDNQPQHF.

This clonotype has only a few counts. The genes are TRBV28 and TRBJ1-5; TRBD1 is a possible D gene (5 bases). Per the germline V gene, CDR1 is MDHEN and CDR2 is SYDVKM. The V gene lost 6 bases and the J gene lost 6 bases, with 21 bases spanning the gap. The CDR3 spans 16 residues. Here the CDR3 DNA reads TGTGCCAGCAGGCCATCCGGGGCCCCCGAAGGTCAGCCCCAGCATTTT. It encodes CASRPSGAPEGQPQHF.

The chain uses TRBV9 and TRBJ2-1, with D perhaps given as TRBD1 or TRBD2 (6 bases each). The CDR3 is 15 amino acids. V shed 0 bases and J shed 13 bases, with 20 bases lying between them. Looked up from germline, CDR1 is SGDLS and CDR2 is YYNGEE. In nucleotides, the CDR3 is TGTGCCAGCAGCGTAGGAGGGGGACTCCAAGAGACCCAGTTCTTC. Its protein is CASSVGGGLQETQFF.

This clonotype was observed a few times. The CDR3 protein is CSGPGLAGGPDTQYF. The CDR3 nucleotides read TGCAGTGGTCCGGGACTAGCGGGAGGTCCAGATACGCAGTATTTT. This chain links TRBV20-1 with TRBJ2-3; the match to TRBD2 covers 15 bases. Trimming cost V 7 bases and J 4 bases; bases outside gene matches: 6. The CDR3 is made up of 15 amino acids. Germline V gene sequence: CDR1 DFQATT, CDR2 SNEGSKA (reference sequence).

The chain employs TRBV28 and TRBJ1-1; 8 bases match TRBD1. V dropped 5 bases and J dropped 1; count of bases not matched to a gene: 12. The CDR3 consists of 17 residues. Per germline, CDR1 MDHEN and CDR2 SYDVKM. The CDR3 spells CASSPAGQGFENTEAFF. The DNA for the CDR3 is TGTGCCAGCAGTCCCGCCGGACAGGGCTTTGAGAACACTGAAGCTTTCTTT.

In its sample, this clonotype was seen a few times. The V call is TRBV27, the J call TRBJ2-7; D tentatively fits TRBD1 or TRBD2 (5 bases each). Germline CDR1 reads MNHEY; CDR2 reads SMNVEV (reference sequence). The germline V and J ends were trimmed by 11 bases and 9 bases, with 20 bases remaining between them. The CDR3 covers 12 residues. CDR3 sequence (DNA): TGTGCCTCCCGGGGCGTTAGCAGAGGGCAGTACTTC. It specifies CASRGVSRGQYF.

The rearrangement links TRBV18 to TRBJ1-5; D call uncertain. V was trimmed by 2 bases and J by 1 base, leaving 15 bases between them. The germline V gene encodes CDR1 KGHSH and CDR2 LQKENI. The CDR3 spans 17 residues. The CDR3 sequence: CASSPLGMGLSNQPQHF. The DNA for the CDR3 is TGTGCCAGCTCACCATTGGGAATGGGCTTGAGCAATCAGCCCCAGCATTTT.

This clonotype was detected many times. This sequence joins TRBV21-1 and TRBJ2-1. TRBV21-1 is a documented pseudogene. This CDR3 has 14 amino acids. In DNA, the CDR3 is TGTGCCAGCAGCAAAGTACCGTACCCGAATGAGCAGTTCTTC. It codes for CASSKVPYPNEQFF.

This clonotype was seen many times. The J gene is TRBJ1-2, the V gene TRBV29-1; D gene uncertain. The CDR3 runs to 10 residues. CDR1 and CDR2 (germline): SQVTM, ANQGSEA. V gave up 7 bases and J gave up 8 bases, with 11 bases separating them. Written as DNA, the CDR3 is TGCAGCGCCACGGAGGGCGGCTACACCTTC. Translation: CSATEGGYTF.